The next 23 T cell receptor beta chains were all read from a single sample in a study of blood T cell repertoires in COVID-19. This table comes from immunoSEQ multiplex PCR, and its TCRdb copy is limited to in-frame clones, with some not included. The data contain about 160,000 clones, roughly 90% of them singletons. Material for sequencing was PBMCs or T cells enriched from blood (not recorded which). Every receptor here comes from a woman aged 45 to 65 who had recovered from COVID-19.

The chain joins TRBV7-3 to TRBJ1-1; D uncertain. Per germline, CDR1 SGHTA and CDR2 FQGTGA. The CDR3 contains 15 residues. V lost 0 bases to trimming and J lost 1 base, with 9 bases between them. CDR3 in DNA: TGTGCCAGCAGCTTAACCGGCGGCAAGAACACTGAAGCTTTCTTT. Its translation is CASSLTGGKNTEAFF.

This clone came up once. The chain recombines TRBV12-3 or TRBV12-4 with TRBJ1-5; D unresolved. V lost 6 bases, J lost 4 bases, and 7 bases lay in between. The CDR3 length is 12 residues. The CDR3 is CASSGINQPQHF. The CDR3 DNA is TGTGCCAGCAGCGGTATAAATCAGCCCCAGCATTTT.

The V gene is TRBV7-2, the J gene TRBJ2-3; 7 nucleotides line up with TRBD2. J gave up 1 base and V 5 bases, and 9 bases lay outside the gene matches. CDR1 and CDR2 from the germline V gene are SGHTA and FQGNSA. The CDR3 runs to 16 residues. The DNA of the CDR3 is TGTGCCAGCAGCCTCGGGTGGGCGGGGGGCACAGATACGCAGTATTTT. This codes for CASSLGWAGGTDTQYF.

The V call is TRBV2, the J call TRBJ2-5, with 8 bases matching TRBD2. Losses at the gene ends were 7 bases for V and 7 bases for J; bases not matched to a gene: 5. Germline lookup yields CDR1 SNHLY and CDR2 FYNNEI. The CDR3 extends over 12 amino acids. The CDR3 loop reads CASISGEGTQYF. As DNA, the CDR3 is TGTGCCAGCATTAGCGGGGAAGGGACCCAGTACTTC.

In this sample, this clone turned up once. The chain couples TRBV11-2 to TRBJ1-5; 9 positions match TRBD1. The CDR3 is 15 amino acids. The junction had 6 bases not matched to a gene; V was cut back by 5 bases and J by 4 bases. Looked up from germline, CDR1 is SGHAT and CDR2 is FQNNGV. CDR3 coding DNA: TGTGCCAGCAGCCAGGGACAGGGTCCGAATCAGCCCCAGCATTTT. Translated, it gives CASSQGQGPNQPQHF. Supplemented by reference TRBV11-2 and TRBJ1-5, the full variable domain reads EAGVAQSPRYKIIEKRQSVAFWCNPISGHATLYWYQQILGQGPKLLIQFQNNGVVDDSQLPKDRFSAERLKGVDSTLKIQPAKLEDSAVYLCASSQGQGPNQPQHFGDGTRLSIL.

CDR3 in DNA: TGTGCCAGCAGCTTAGGGCTAGCGGGGGGGCGAACGCAGTATTTT. This gives the protein CASSLGLAGGRTQYF. V gene TRBV7-8 combines with J gene TRBJ2-3; 12 positions agree with TRBD2. The CDR3 totals 15 residues. Trimming at V came to 1 base and at J to 9 bases, leaving 5 bases not matched to a gene. The germline V gene encodes CDR1 SGHVS and CDR2 FQNEAQ.

The chain recombines TRBV4-2 with TRBJ2-7; D gene unclear. Trimming took 1 base from V and 0 from J, leaving 10 bases between them. Germline V gene data show CDR1 as LGHNA and CDR2 as YNFKEQ. The CDR3 covers 15 residues. CDR3 in DNA: TGTGCCAGCAGCCAAGGCCAGGTCAGCTCCTACGAGCAGTACTTC. This sequence encodes CASSQGQVSSYEQYF.

V gene TRBV19 combines with J gene TRBJ1-4; D might be TRBD1 (6 bases). CDR1 and CDR2 from the germline V gene are LNHDA and SQIVND (reference sequence). V was trimmed by 6 bases and J by 7 bases, leaving 15 bases between them. CDR3 length: 14 amino acids. As DNA, the CDR3 is TGTGCCAGTAGACAGGGCATATTGCGTGAAAAACTGTTTTTT. This sequence encodes CASRQGILREKLFF.

The rearrangement joins TRBV25-1 to TRBJ1-1, with D perhaps TRBD1 (6 bases). The CDR3 has 13 amino acids. Germline CDR1 reads MGHDK; CDR2 reads SYGVNS. V lost 6 bases and J 5 bases, leaving 13 bases between the germline ends. The CDR3 loop reads CASSRGARTEAFF. The CDR3 nucleotides are TGTGCCAGCAGCCGGGGGGCGCGAACTGAAGCTTTCTTT. Full variable domain (outside the CDR3, taken from reference TRBV25-1 and TRBJ1-1): EADIYQTPRYLVIGTGKKITLECSQTMGHDKMYWYQQDPGMELHLIHYSYGVNSTEKGDLSSESTVSRIRTEHFPLTLESARPSHTSQYLCASSRGARTEAFFGQGTRLTVV.

The chain combines TRBV9 with TRBJ1-2; D uncertain. The germline gives CDR1 SGDLS, CDR2 YYNGEE. The CDR3 has 13 residues. V was clipped by 0 bases and J by 2 bases, with 5 bases between them. The CDR3 DNA is TGTGCCAGCAGCGTAGCAAAAAACTATGGCTACACCTTC. This codes for CASSVAKNYGYTF.

CDR3 bases: TGTGCCAGCAGCTTAGCAGCGGGGGGGCCGTGGGAGACCCAGTACTTC. It encodes CASSLAAGGPWETQYF. The chain couples TRBV11-3 to TRBJ2-5, with 10 nucleotides matching TRBD2. The CDR3 is made up of 16 amino acids. V was pared by 1 base and J by 5 bases, with 7 bases of the junction left unmatched. The germline V gene has CDR1 SGHNT and CDR2 YENEEA.

This chain joins TRBV11-2 and TRBJ1-2; 7 positions match TRBD1. CDR3 length equals 15 residues. V trimming: 1 base; J trimming: 0 bases; junction bases outside the gene matches: 2. Germline V gene lookup returns CDR1 SGHAT and CDR2 FQNNGV. Written as DNA, the CDR3 is TGTGCCAGCAGCTTAGTGACAGGGTCTAACTATGGCTACACCTTC. As protein: CASSLVTGSNYGYTF. The full variable domain, its missing parts supplied by reference TRBV11-2 and TRBJ1-2, is EAGVAQSPRYKIIEKRQSVAFWCNPISGHATLYWYQQILGQGPKLLIQFQNNGVVDDSQLPKDRFSAERLKGVDSTLKIQPAKLEDSAVYLCASSLVTGSNYGYTFGSGTRLTVV.

The count of this clone is one. The rearrangement joins TRBV7-2 to TRBJ1-6; 7 nucleotides match TRBD1. The ends lost 1 base at V and 14 bases at J; junction bases unmatched: 11. CDR3 length: 15 amino acids. Germline V gene sequence: CDR1 SGHTA, CDR2 FQGNSA. The CDR3 protein is CASSLEARGWLTLHF. The CDR3 DNA is TGTGCCAGCAGCTTAGAGGCCAGGGGGTGGCTCACCCTCCACTTT.

The CDR3 sequence is CASSLDSGESEAFF. The CDR3 nucleotides read TGTGCCAGCAGCTTAGACTCAGGGGAGAGTGAAGCTTTCTTT. V gene TRBV7-3 combines with J gene TRBJ1-1; D possibly corresponds to TRBD1 (6 bases). Germline CDR1 is SGHTA and CDR2 is FQGTGA. The V gene lost 2 bases and the J gene lost 7 bases, with 14 bases spanning the gap. The CDR3 loop spans 14 amino acids.

The chain is built from TRBV4-2 and TRBJ2-5; the D gene is possibly TRBD2 (5 bases). Trimming cost V 1 base and J 2 bases, with 11 bases left between them. CDR1 and CDR2 (germline): LGHNA, YNFKEQ. The CDR3 loop spans 15 amino acids. The CDR3 nucleotides are TGTGCCAGCAGCCAAGCGTCGGGGAGACAAGAGACCCAGTACTTC. The encoded protein is CASSQASGRQETQYF.

The CDR3 protein is CASSQDLYYNSPLHF. CDR3 bases: TGCGCCAGCAGCCAAGATCTATACTATAATTCACCCCTCCACTTT. The chain combines TRBV4-3 with TRBJ1-6; D is ambiguous. Trimming left V 0 bases short and J 3 bases short, with 6 bases between. The CDR3 sequence is 15 residues long. CDR1 is LGHNA and CDR2 is YSLEER in the germline V gene.

This clone was picked up one time. The chain uses TRBV5-4 and TRBJ2-7; 8 positions agree with TRBD2. This CDR3 has 16 amino acids. CDR1 is SGHNT and CDR2 is YYREEE in the germline V gene (reference sequence). The V gene end was trimmed by 3 bases and the J gene end by 3 bases; junction bases not matched to a gene: 11. In DNA, the CDR3 is TGTGCCAGCAGCTCTCTTAGCGGGAAAGGACTCTACGAGCAGTACTTC. It is translated as CASSSLSGKGLYEQYF.

The chain combines TRBV3-1 (or the pseudogene TRBV3-2) with TRBJ2-3, with 16 bases identical to TRBD2. CDR1 is LGHDT, CDR2 YNNKEL, per germline (reference sequence). Trimming removed 4 bases from V and 6 bases from J; junction bases left unmatched: 7. CDR3 length: 17 amino acids. CDR3 in amino acids: CASSRSGTSGGADTQYF. The CDR3 nucleotides read TGTGCCAGCAGCCGTTCCGGGACTAGCGGGGGGGCCGATACGCAGTATTTT.

This chain connects TRBV6-5 to TRBJ2-3, with D hard to call. CDR1 and CDR2 from the germline V gene are MNHEY and SVGAGI. CDR3 length: 15 residues. V was trimmed by 4 bases and J by 0 bases, leaving 11 bases between them. The CDR3 region is CASSLGSSSTDTQYF. The CDR3 coding sequence is TGTGCCAGCAGTTTGGGCAGCTCTAGCACAGATACGCAGTATTTT.

On this clone: In the same sample, other DNA sequences code for this CDR3. The chain recombines TRBV7-2 with TRBJ1-6; D possibly corresponds to TRBD1 (5 bases). V gave up 2 bases and J gave up 7 bases, with 12 bases separating them. Germline CDR1 reads SGHTA; CDR2 reads FQGNSA. This CDR3 contains 15 residues. The CDR3 DNA reads as TGTGCCAGCAGCTTATTCAGGGTGGGGAATTCACCCCTCCACTTT. Protein product: CASSLFRVGNSPLHF.

The CDR3 reads CASTYGDRVGYEQYF. The DNA of the CDR3 is TGTGCCAGCACCTACGGGGACAGGGTGGGTTACGAGCAGTACTTC. The genes are TRBV6-6 and TRBJ2-7; 9 bases align to TRBD1. In germline, CDR1 is MNHNY, CDR2 SVGAGI (reference sequence). The CDR3 contains 15 residues. The V gene end was trimmed by 7 bases and the J gene end by 4 bases; junction bases not matched to a gene: 11.

This chain connects TRBV7-2 to TRBJ2-2, with D possibly matching TRBD1 (5 bases). The CDR3 covers 15 residues. Per germline, CDR1 SGHTA and CDR2 FQGNSA. Trimming took off 2 bases at V and 0 bases at J, with 7 bases between the two ends. For the CDR3, the DNA is TGTGCCAGCAGCTTACGCAGGGCGAACACCGGGGAGCTGTTTTTT. It yields the protein CASSLRRANTGELFF.

This rearrangement joins TRBV4-3 to TRBJ2-7; 9 bases line up with TRBD2. After removal of 1 base from V and 4 bases from J, the junction contained 8 bases not matched to a gene. CDR1 and CDR2 from the germline V gene are LGHNA and YSLEER. The CDR3 is 16 residues long. In DNA, the CDR3 is TGCGCCAGCAGCCAAGCCCCCAGCGGGGGGCAGTACGAGCAGTACTTC. Protein product: CASSQAPSGGQYEQYF.